This record concerns one T cell receptor beta chain sequence. These data are taken from a study of T cell responses to AZD1222 COVID-19 vaccine. The data were produced by immunoSEQ multiplex PCR, yet TCRdb's version contains in-frame clones alone and is incomplete. The sample yields approximately 110,000 clones, about nine tenths seen once. The clonotype comes from an adult in good health. The sample here was peripheral blood, taken on day 0 of AZD1222 vaccination.

The CDR3 protein is CAISEGVNSNQPQHF. Written as DNA, the CDR3 is TGTGCCATCAGTGAAGGCGTAAATAGCAATCAGCCCCAGCATTTT. The gene calls are TRBV10-3 and TRBJ1-5; D not resolved. Per germline, CDR1 ENHRY and CDR2 SYGVKD. This CDR3 contains 15 residues. V lost 3 bases and J 0 bases, leaving 9 bases between the germline ends.